The 30 T cell receptor beta chains presented below share a single source sample, sequenced in a study of regulatory T cells in long-lasting Graves disease (dated by TCRdb to 2020 to 2022). Libraries were made using multiplex PCR. The instrument given in TCRdb is Illumina HiSeq 4000. TCR beta libraries were built with iRepertoire HTBI primers and Arm-PCR amplification of CDR3 regions. TCRdb reran the public reads through fastp at Q25 and MiXCR, keeping productive beta chains. Every CDR3 protein is listed once, alongside the most common genes and DNA of its rows. Within this sample are around 430,000 distinct CDR3 sequences, with around a fifth of them counted one time only. Around 13% of the sample is taken by the ten largest. This specimen's time point label, interpreted: persistent/refractory GD, antithyroid drugs over 5 years with positive TRAb. For both TCR sequencing and RNA sequencing, RNA was extracted from PBMCs using TRIzol.

The material was peripheral blood mononuclear cells (PBMCs), obtained when the disease was refractory, from a patient treated with antithyroid drugs. These receptor sequences come from a female donor with Graves disease.

The sample holds a few counts of this clonotype. The chain joins TRBV7-9 to TRBJ1-2; possible D gene TRBD1, 5 bases. V lost 5 bases to trimming and J lost 4 bases, with 17 bases between them. The CDR3 runs 15 residues. The germline V gene encodes CDR1 SEHNR and CDR2 FQNEAQ (reference sequence). The CDR3 here is CASSTPSEGSYGYTF. For the CDR3, the DNA is TGTGCCAGCAGCACACCTTCGGAGGGGTCCTATGGCTACACCTTC.

This clonotype was seen at least ten times. The CDR3 reads CATSRDPSAYGYTF. The CDR3 coding sequence is TGTGCCACCAGCAGAGACCCTAGTGCCTATGGCTACACCTTC. The chain has TRBV15 and TRBJ1-2; no definite D call. The germline CDR1 and CDR2 sequences are LNHNV and YYDKDF (reference sequence). V was pared by 0 bases and J by 4 bases, with 9 bases between. CDR3 size: 14 residues.

The gene calls are TRBV28 and TRBJ2-3; a possible D gene is TRBD2 (6 bases). The CDR3 covers 15 residues. The V gene lost 3 bases and the J gene lost 6 bases, with 16 bases spanning the gap. Germline CDR1 is MDHEN and CDR2 is SYDVKM. The CDR3, as DNA: TGTGCCAGCAGTTTGATGCAGGGAGGCGTTGATACGCAGTATTTT. Its translation is CASSLMQGGVDTQYF.

In this sample, this clonotype turned up many times. The chain employs TRBV6-5 and TRBJ2-7; possible D gene TRBD1, 5 bases. Trimming left V 0 bases short and J 3 bases short, with 12 bases between. Germline V gene lookup returns CDR1 MNHEY and CDR2 SVGAGI. The CDR3 totals 15 residues. CDR3 bases: TGTGCCAGCAGTTACTCTCTAGGGGCCGACTACGAGCAGTACTTC. Translation: CASSYSLGADYEQYF.

This clonotype showed up many times. The rearrangement uses TRBV2 and TRBJ2-2, with 9 positions matching TRBD1. Germline V gene lookup returns CDR1 SNHLY and CDR2 FYNNEI. The CDR3 spans 15 residues. V lost 6 bases to trimming and J lost 7 bases; unmatched junction nucleotides: 9. The CDR3 region has the DNA TGTGCCAGCAGGCTGGACAGGGGATTGGGCGGGGAGCTGTTTTTT. Residues: CASRLDRGLGGELFF.

The chain employs TRBV7-6 and TRBJ2-2, with TRBD2 matching 13 bases. The CDR3 consists of 18 residues. The V and J ends lost 5 bases and 2 bases, in that order; junction bases with no gene match: 8. CDR1 and CDR2 from the germline V gene are SGHVS and FNYEAQ. For the CDR3, the DNA is TGTGCCAGCAGCCAAGGGACTAGCGGGGACTTAAACACCGGGGAGCTGTTTTTT. Translation: CASSQGTSGDLNTGELFF.

This clonotype was detected ten times or more. This sequence joins TRBV2 and TRBJ2-7, with 9 bases identical to TRBD1. The CDR3 length is 15 residues. Losses at the gene ends were 0 bases for V and 3 bases for J; bases not matched to a gene: 3. Germline lookup yields CDR1 SNHLY and CDR2 FYNNEI. For the CDR3, the DNA is TGTGCCAGCAGTGAAGCCAGGACAGGGGTCTACGAGCAGTACTTC. It codes for CASSEARTGVYEQYF.

The rearrangement links TRBV6-5 to TRBJ1-2, with D possibly matching TRBD1 (5 bases). Per the germline V gene, CDR1 is MNHEY and CDR2 is SVGAGI. The CDR3 covers 14 residues. The V end was cut by 0 bases, the J end by 8 bases, with 13 bases between. The CDR3 region is CASSYSGASMGYTF. The DNA of the CDR3 is TGTGCCAGCAGTTACTCCGGGGCCTCTATGGGCTACACCTTC.

The chain links TRBV25-1 to TRBJ1-1; perhaps TRBD1 as D (5 bases). The CDR3 consists of 12 residues. Trimming took off 0 bases at V and 10 bases at J, with 9 bases between the two ends. Germline CDR1 reads MGHDK; CDR2 reads SYGVNS. CDR3 amino acids: CASSEYEGRAFF. DNA for the CDR3: TGTGCCAGCAGTGAATACGAGGGGAGAGCTTTCTTT.

The chain couples TRBV7-6 to TRBJ1-6, with D unclear. The CDR3 is made up of 13 amino acids. Per germline, CDR1 SGHVS and CDR2 FNYEAQ. V lost 6 bases, J lost 9 bases, and 12 bases lay in between. CDR3 sequence reads: CASSPRGSSPLHF. CDR3 coding DNA: TGTGCCAGCAGTCCACGAGGTAGTTCACCCCTCCACTTT.

This clonotype was seen at least ten times. V is TRBV6-5 and J is TRBJ2-5; 8 bases fit TRBD2. In germline, CDR1 is MNHEY, CDR2 SVGAGI. J was trimmed by 2 bases and V by 2 bases; bases with no gene match: 4. CDR3 length equals 15 residues. CDR3 nucleotide sequence: TGTGCCAGCAGTTACGTTAGCGGGATACAAGAGACCCAGTACTTC. This codes for CASSYVSGIQETQYF.

This clonotype was picked up many times. The rearrangement uses TRBV6-5 and TRBJ1-6, with 7 bases identical to TRBD1. Germline V gene data show CDR1 as MNHEY and CDR2 as SVGAGI. Trimming cost V 2 bases and J 8 bases; bases outside gene matches: 3. This CDR3 contains 14 residues. CDR3 bases: TGTGCCAGCAGTTACCGGGACAGAGATTCACCCCTCCACTTT. This sequence encodes CASSYRDRDSPLHF.

This clonotype was counted only a few times. The genes are TRBV20-1 and TRBJ1-5; D gene uncertain. The CDR3 covers 12 residues. Trimming took off 2 bases at V and 4 bases at J, with 6 bases between the two ends. Germline CDR1 reads DFQATT; CDR2 reads SNEGSKA (reference sequence). CDR3 residues: CSARWENQPQHF. CDR3 nucleotide sequence: TGCAGTGCTAGATGGGAGAATCAGCCCCAGCATTTT.

This chain links TRBV5-6 with TRBJ1-6; D gene ambiguous. V was clipped by 1 base and J by 7 bases, with 6 bases between them. Germline CDR1 reads SGHDT; CDR2 reads YYEEEE. This CDR3 comprises 13 residues. This CDR3 is CASSLNGNSPLHF. The CDR3, as DNA: TGTGCCAGCAGCTTGAACGGGAATTCACCCCTCCACTTT.

J is TRBJ2-5 and V is TRBV20-1, with 7 bases aligning to TRBD2. The J segment lost 1 base and the V segment lost 0 bases, leaving 8 bases of the junction unmatched. The germline V gene encodes CDR1 DFQATT and CDR2 SNEGSKA (reference sequence). The CDR3 is 16 amino acids. The CDR3 region has the DNA TGCAGTGCTAGAGATGCAGTGGGGGGGGGCCAAGAGACCCAGTACTTC. Translated, it gives CSARDAVGGGQETQYF.

As concerns this clonotype: This may arise from a read error, as a much more abundant clone is one base away. V gene TRBV20-1 combines with J gene TRBJ1-1; 9 nucleotides line up with TRBD1. The CDR3 is made up of 15 amino acids. J gave up 1 base and V 4 bases, and 7 bases lay outside the gene matches. Germline V gene lookup returns CDR1 DFQATT and CDR2 SNEGSKA (reference sequence). The CDR3 nucleotides read TGCAGTGCTAAGGGGGGGGACAGGGCGAACACTGAAGCTTTCTTT. It is translated as CSAKGGDRANTEAFF.

This clonotype has ten or more counts. This sequence joins TRBV27 and TRBJ2-7; tentatively, D is TRBD2 (6 bases). This CDR3 spans 15 amino acids. Trimming stripped 0 bases from V and 3 bases from J, with 12 bases between. Germline CDR1 is MNHEY and CDR2 is SMNVEV (reference sequence). The CDR3 DNA reads as TGTGCCAGCAGTTTATCGATCGTGGGGGGCTACGAGCAGTACTTC. The encoded protein is CASSLSIVGGYEQYF.

This clonotype was picked up many times. The rearrangement uses TRBV27 and TRBJ1-6; 7 positions match TRBD1. CDR1 MNHEY and CDR2 SMNVEV come from the germline V gene (reference sequence). The J segment lost 7 bases and the V segment lost 8 bases, leaving 11 bases of the junction unmatched. This CDR3 has 15 amino acids. CDR3 bases: TGTGCCAGCTCACCCTACGGGACAGTGAATTCACCCCTCCACTTT. Residues: CASSPYGTVNSPLHF.

This clonotype was found a few times. V and J are TRBV3-1 and TRBJ2-1, with D unresolved. Germline CDR1 and CDR2: LGHDT and YNNKEL (reference sequence). This CDR3 contains 14 residues. Trimming left V 4 bases short and J 4 bases short, with 11 bases between. The CDR3 loop reads CASSPSTSYNEQFF. In DNA, the CDR3 is TGTGCCAGCAGCCCCTCCACCTCGTACAATGAGCAGTTCTTC.

This clonotype was recorded many times. The chain employs TRBV7-2 and TRBJ2-2; TRBD2 agrees at 8 bases. Looked up from germline, CDR1 is SGHTA and CDR2 is FQGNSA. The CDR3 has 15 amino acids. Unmatched junction bases numbered 11, after V lost 10 bases and J lost 4 bases. CDR3 in DNA: TGTGCCACCATAGGTAGCGGGACCCTCACCGGGGAGCTGTTTTTT. It encodes CATIGSGTLTGELFF.

Notes on this clonotype: A read error is possible here, since a much larger clone lies one base away. The rearrangement uses TRBV6-5 and TRBJ1-1; D is unclear. The CDR3 extends over 16 amino acids. The germline CDR1 and CDR2 sequences are MNHEY and SVGAGI. CDR3 nucleotide sequence: TGTGCCAGCAGTTACAGATGGGCCCTCTCGAACACTGAAGCTTCCTTT. Protein: CASSYRWALSNTEASF.

This clonotype appeared many times. V usage is TRBV11-2 and J usage is TRBJ1-4, with a possible D match to TRBD1 (5 bases). Trimming removed 5 bases from V and 7 bases from J, with 11 bases in between. This CDR3 comprises 13 residues. CDR1 SGHAT and CDR2 FQNNGV come from the germline V gene. CDR3 region: CASSNQGIEKLFF. In nucleotides, the CDR3 is TGTGCCAGCAGCAATCAGGGAATTGAAAAACTGTTTTTT.

This clonotype was recorded many times. This chain joins TRBV12-3 or TRBV12-4 and TRBJ2-5; D possibly corresponds to TRBD1 (5 bases). This CDR3 has 13 amino acids. V was shortened by 3 bases and J by 5 bases, with 10 bases between the two germline ends. The CDR3 DNA reads TGTGCCAGCAGTTTTTTAGGGGTGGAGACCCAGTACTTC. It yields the protein CASSFLGVETQYF.

This clonotype occurred many times. The rearrangement uses TRBV11-2 and TRBJ1-2; 8 bases line up with TRBD1. The ends lost 0 bases at V and 0 bases at J; junction bases unmatched: 6. The CDR3 sequence is 17 residues long. Germline V gene sequence: CDR1 SGHAT, CDR2 FQNNGV. In DNA, the CDR3 is TGTGCCAGCAGCTTAGATCAGGACAGGGACACTAACTATGGCTACACCTTC. Translating gives CASSLDQDRDTNYGYTF.

The CDR3 region has the DNA TGTGCCAGCACCCATGGGGGTCCCGGGGAGCTGTTTTTT. Its protein is CASTHGGPGELFF. The chain links TRBV6-1 to TRBJ2-2; TRBD1 or TRBD2 may be the D gene (5 bases each). Germline CDR1 reads MNHNS; CDR2 reads SASEGT. The CDR3 contains 13 residues. The V end was cut by 7 bases, the J end by 6 bases, with 12 bases between.

This clonotype was observed many times. The chain uses TRBV19 and TRBJ1-1; D gene uncertain. The CDR3 runs 13 residues. Germline V gene sequence: CDR1 LNHDA, CDR2 SQIVND (reference sequence). The germline V and J ends were trimmed by 3 bases and 2 bases, with 7 bases remaining between them. CDR3 nucleotide sequence: TGTGCCAGTAGTATTACAGAAAACACTGAAGCTTTCTTT. It translates to CASSITENTEAFF.

This clonotype was detected many times. The chain is built from TRBV12-3 or TRBV12-4 and TRBJ2-7, with D tentatively TRBD1 (6 bases). Trimming removed 6 bases at V and 3 bases at J, with 12 bases between. This CDR3 comprises 13 residues. CDR3 DNA: TGTGCCAGCAGGACGACAGGAGACTACGAGCAGTACTTC. Protein product: CASRTTGDYEQYF.

This clonotype was seen only a few times. The chain carries TRBV4-1 and TRBJ2-7, with 7 bases aligning to TRBD2. The germline CDR1 and CDR2 sequences are MGHRA and YSYEKL. The CDR3 sequence is 17 residues long. V was pared by 4 bases and J by 0 bases, with 12 bases of the junction left unmatched. CDR3 in DNA: TGCGCCAGCAGCCCGAACCTCGGGTGGGAGGGCTCCTACGAGCAGTACTTC. As protein: CASSPNLGWEGSYEQYF.

This clonotype appeared a few times. The chain combines TRBV7-9 with TRBJ2-2, with a tentative D call TRBD1 (6 bases). Trimming took 4 bases from V and 6 from J, leaving 12 bases between them. The CDR3 runs to 14 residues. The germline V gene encodes CDR1 SEHNR and CDR2 FQNEAQ (reference sequence). The CDR3 is CASSSGQRAGELFF. The CDR3 coding sequence is TGTGCCAGCAGCTCGGGACAACGGGCCGGGGAGCTGTTTTTT.

In this sample, this clonotype turned up many times. J is TRBJ1-4 and V is TRBV28; D not certain. The CDR3 runs to 13 residues. Germline CDR1 and CDR2: MDHEN and SYDVKM. The ends were cut back, 8 bases at V and 7 bases at J, with 14 bases in the middle. The CDR3 is CASLETGLEKLFF. CDR3 sequence (DNA): TGTGCCAGCCTTGAGACGGGCCTTGAAAAACTGTTTTTT.